These T cell receptor beta chains were read from a single sample in a study of blood T cells in healthy people across ages. MiXCR, applied by TCRdb to the 5' RACE reads, yields one record per CDR3 protein. The profile shows under 2,000,000 distinct CDR3 sequences, less than 50% of them singletons. Input material: blood. These receptors originate from a woman in her thirties or forties in good health. The CDR3 runs from the conserved cysteine through the conserved F or W. A D gene is named only where the DNA matches it firmly. Rows may omit the clone size; those that give it use once, few, many or a size class.

d_call,v_call,clone_size,j_call,cdr3_aa,cdr3_nt
-,TRBV2,-,TRBJ1-4,CASTSLGTGPLPDEKLFF,TGTGCCAGCACGTCCTTGGGTACAGGTCCTTTGCCCGATGAAAAACTGTTTTTT
TRBD1,TRBV10-3,-,TRBJ2-3,CAISESGTADTQYF,TGTGCCATCAGTGAGTCAGGGACAGCAGATACGCAGTATTTT
TRBD1,TRBV29-1,-,TRBJ1-1,CSAGQGGGTEAFF,TGCAGCGCGGGACAGGGGGGGGGCACTGAAGCTTTCTTT
-,TRBV5-6,few,TRBJ1-2,CASSLGGAPLYGYTF,TGTGCCAGCAGCTTGGGGGGGGCGCCCCTCTATGGCTACACCTTC
-,TRBV13,-,TRBJ1-4,CASSLGRGGPREKLFF,TGTGCCAGCAGCTTAGGCAGAGGGGGGCCTCGCGAAAAACTGTTTTTT
TRBD2,TRBV7-9,-,TRBJ2-3,CACSLAGLNTDTQYF,TGTGCCTGCAGTTTAGCGGGACTTAACACAGATACGCAGTATTTT
-,TRBV4-2,few,TRBJ2-3,CASSQEAVDTQYF,TGTGCCAGCAGCCAAGAAGCTGTAGATACGCAGTATTTT
TRBD2,TRBV3-1,-,TRBJ2-5,CASSHPPPSSGAWTRETQYF,TGTGCCAGCAGCCACCCTCCCCCCTCTAGCGGCGCATGGACGCGGGAGACCCAGTACTTC
TRBD1,TRBV10-3,-,TRBJ1-2,CAIRRTGDNYGYTF,TGTGCCATCAGGAGGACAGGGGACAACTATGGCTACACCTTC
-,TRBV5-5,many,TRBJ1-2,CASSLAATQNPSSGYTF,TGTGCCAGCAGCTTGGCAGCCACCCAGAACCCCTCCTCTGGCTACACCTTC
TRBD1,TRBV11-2,few,TRBJ2-7,CASSLEDRGVVSEQYF,TGTGCCAGCAGCTTAGAGGACAGGGGGGTTGTTAGCGAGCAGTACTTC
-,TRBV4-2,-,TRBJ1-5,CASSQVGSQPQHF,TGTGCCAGCAGCCAAGTAGGCAGTCAGCCCCAGCATTTT
-,TRBV5-1,-,TRBJ2-7,CASSLELGTSYEQYF,TGCGCCAGCAGCTTGGAGTTGGGCACCTCCTACGAGCAGTACTTC
-,TRBV4-3,-,TRBJ2-1,CASSLRLGTEQFF,TGCGCCAGCAGCCTAAGGTTGGGGACAGAGCAGTTCTTC
-,TRBV4-3,many,TRBJ2-5,CASSQDPGRTQYF,TGCGCCAGCAGCCAAGATCCGGGGCGGACCCAGTACTTC
-,TRBV6-6,few,TRBJ2-3,CASIHREGTQYF,TGTGCCAGCATACACAGGGAGGGTACGCAGTATTTT
TRBD1,TRBV6-2/TRBV6-3,-,TRBJ1-6,CASSSSGGGSLHF,TGTGCCAGCAGTTCCTCAGGGGGCGGATCACTCCACTTT
-,TRBV20-1,-,TRBJ2-7,CSAGCHEQYF,TGCAGTGCCGGCTGTCACGAGCAGTACTTC
-,TRBV6-1,-,TRBJ2-7,CASSAHRGYEQYF,TGTGCCAGCAGTGCGCATCGTGGGTACGAGCAGTACTTC
TRBD2,TRBV2,few,TRBJ2-3,CASTGLAGPITDTQYF,TGTGCCAGCACGGGACTAGCGGGGCCAATTACAGATACGCAGTATTTT
-,TRBV29-1,few,TRBJ1-2,CSVGAGLGLKTNYGYTF,TGCAGCGTTGGAGCGGGGCTTGGACTGAAAACTAACTATGGCTACACCTTC
-,TRBV7-9,-,TRBJ2-3,CASSLELRWGDTQYF,TGTGCCAGCAGCTTGGAGTTACGTTGGGGAGATACGCAGTATTTT
TRBD2,TRBV7-9,-,TRBJ2-5,CASRSGTSETQYF,TGTGCCAGCAGGTCTGGGACTAGTGAGACCCAGTACTTC
-,TRBV7-2,-,TRBJ1-1,CASSLGVGVRTEAFF,TGTGCCAGCAGCTTAGGTGTAGGCGTACGGACTGAAGCTTTCTTT
TRBD1,TRBV6-2/TRBV6-3,few,TRBJ2-7,CASRTYRGEQYF,TGTGCCAGCAGAACGTACAGGGGCGAGCAGTACTTC
-,TRBV2,-,TRBJ2-3,CASSDPGSSRKYF,TGTGCCAGCAGTGATCCAGGGAGTTCCCGGAAGTATTTT
TRBD2,TRBV6-2/TRBV6-3,-,TRBJ2-1,CASSLAGGPREQFF,TGTGCCAGCAGTCTAGCGGGGGGGCCTCGCGAGCAGTTCTTC
-,TRBV6-1,-,TRBJ1-2,CASSEQTGAPYGYTF,TGTGCCAGCAGTGAACAGACAGGAGCCCCCTATGGCTACACCTTC
-,TRBV7-2,once,TRBJ2-5,CASSATPRPVQETQYF,TGTGCCAGCAGCGCTACCCCTAGGCCGGTCCAAGAGACCCAGTACTTC
-,TRBV7-2,few,TRBJ2-3,CASSPRTGRITDTQYF,TGTGCCAGCAGCCCCCGGACGGGGCGAATCACAGATACGCAGTATTTT
-,TRBV20-1,-,TRBJ2-2,CSARDRNRVNTGELFF,TGCAGTGCTAGAGATAGAAACAGGGTTAACACCGGGGAGCTGTTTTTT
TRBD2,TRBV7-2,once,TRBJ2-3,CAGSTSGSSTDTQYF,TGTGCCGGCAGCACTAGCGGGTCTAGCACAGATACGCAGTATTTT
-,TRBV15,-,TRBJ2-4,CATSSYLQEGLAKNIQYF,TGTGCCACCAGCAGTTATCTACAGGAAGGATTAGCCAAAAACATTCAGTACTTC
-,TRBV5-1,many,TRBJ1-2,CASSQQGDYGYTF,TGCGCCAGCAGCCAACAGGGTGACTATGGCTACACCTTC
TRBD1,TRBV27,-,TRBJ2-4,CASRPGQGGNIQYF,TGTGCCAGCAGGCCCGGACAGGGCGGAAACATTCAGTACTTC
-,TRBV9,-,TRBJ2-3,CASSDSGRFVTDTQYF,TGTGCCAGCAGCGATTCGGGTCGGTTTGTCACAGATACGCAGTATTTT
-,TRBV2,few,TRBJ2-3,CASTGGLVADTQYF,TGTGCCAGCACCGGGGGCCTCGTGGCGGATACGCAGTATTTT
TRBD1,TRBV7-6,few,TRBJ2-7,CASSTWDSYEQYF,TGTGCCAGCAGCACTTGGGACAGCTACGAGCAGTACTTC
-,TRBV4-3,-,TRBJ2-7,CASSPQRGGAFEQYF,TGCGCCAGCAGCCCTCAGAGGGGGGGTGCCTTCGAGCAGTACTTC
TRBD1,TRBV5-1,-,TRBJ2-7,CASSFHRGQGSSYNEQYF,TGCGCCAGCAGCTTCCACAGGGGACAGGGATCCTCCTACAATGAGCAGTACTTC
TRBD1,TRBV19,-,TRBJ1-2,CASSSYSGTVDYGYTF,TGTGCCAGTAGTTCCTACTCCGGGACAGTCGACTATGGCTACACCTTC
-,TRBV12-3/TRBV12-4,-,TRBJ1-5,CASSLRQGLDGNQPQHF,TGTGCCAGCAGTTTGCGTCAGGGGCTGGATGGCAATCAGCCCCAGCATTTT